One sample yielded the 2 T cell receptor beta chains listed below, sequenced in a study of blood T cell repertoires in COVID-19. Here immunoSEQ multiplex PCR was the method, and the copy in TCRdb shows in-frame clones only, minus some. The sample consists of approximately 30,000 clones, more than 85% of them appearing once. The sample comprised peripheral blood. These receptor sequences come from a human donor with active COVID-19. The donor label of this sample is uncertain.

The chain carries TRBV21-1 and TRBJ1-2; the table's D call, TRBD1, has no DNA check behind it. TRBV21-1 is given as a pseudogene. This CDR3 comprises 13 residues. The CDR3 loop reads CASFLGGNYGYTF. CDR3 DNA sequence: TGTGCCAGCTTTTTAGGGGGCAACTATGGCTACACCTTC.

The chain links TRBV4-3 to TRBJ1-2, with D unclear. V was pared by 0 bases and J by 6 bases, with 11 bases between. Germline CDR1 LGHNA, CDR2 YSLEER. The CDR3 has 14 residues. CDR3 amino acids: CASSQDLGLDGYTF. The DNA for the CDR3 is TGCGCCAGCAGCCAAGATCTAGGTTTGGATGGCTACACCTTC.